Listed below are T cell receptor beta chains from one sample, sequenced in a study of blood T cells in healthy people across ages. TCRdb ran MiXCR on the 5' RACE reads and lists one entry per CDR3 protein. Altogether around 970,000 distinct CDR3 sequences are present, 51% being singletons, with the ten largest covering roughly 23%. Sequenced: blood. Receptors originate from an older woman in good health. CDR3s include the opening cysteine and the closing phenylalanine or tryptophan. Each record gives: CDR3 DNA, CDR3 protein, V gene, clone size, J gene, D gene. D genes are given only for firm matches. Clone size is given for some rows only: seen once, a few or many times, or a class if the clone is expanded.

TGTGCCAGCAGCTTAGCCCTGAGGTGGGTCGGTATGTTCTTC CASSLALRWVGMFF TRBV7-2 - TRBJ2-1 -
TGCGCCAGCAGCCAAGTGATCCAGGGGGGGTCGGAGACCCAGTACTTC CASSQVIQGGSETQYF TRBV4-1 - TRBJ2-5 -
TGTGCCAGCAGCCGGACAGCCGATTCTAACTATGGCTACACCTTC CASSRTADSNYGYTF TRBV7-3 - TRBJ1-2 -
TGCGCCAGCAGCTCCCCTATTCGATCCTTGGATGAGCAGTTCTTC CASSSPIRSLDEQFF TRBV5-1 few TRBJ2-1 -
TGTGCCAGTGCCGAAAGGAGCGGGAGCACAGATACGCAGTATTTT CASAERSGSTDTQYF TRBV18 - TRBJ2-3 -
TGTGCCAGCAGTCCCGAGTTACAGGGGTTCCCCTACGAGCAGTACTTC CASSPELQGFPYEQYF TRBV6-1 - TRBJ2-7 TRBD1
TGTGTCAGCAGCTTTGGGGGGCCGACAGATACGCAGTATTTT CVSSFGGPTDTQYF TRBV11-2 - TRBJ2-3 -
TGTGCCAGTTCCGAAAGCGGGGGATACAATGAGCAGTTCTTC CASSESGGYNEQFF TRBV6-2/TRBV6-3 - TRBJ2-1 TRBD2
TGTGCCAGCAGTACACCGGGACAGGGCAATGAGCAGTTCTTC CASSTPGQGNEQFF TRBV28 - TRBJ2-1 TRBD1
TGTGCCAGCAGCCTGGACAGGGCGGTGCTAGCGGGGGGATTACGAGAACAGTACTTC CASSLDRAVLAGGLREQYF TRBV28 - TRBJ2-4 TRBD2
TGTGCCAGCTCACTGGACAGGGTCAATCAGCCCCAGCATTTT CASSLDRVNQPQHF TRBV18 - TRBJ1-5 TRBD1
TGTGCCAGCATGGCCGGTCCGAACACCGGGGAGCTGTTTTTT CASMAGPNTGELFF TRBV6-2/TRBV6-3 - TRBJ2-2 -
TGTGCCACCAGTGGTTTGGGAGGACGCGGGGAAGAGACCCAGTACTTC CATSGLGGRGEETQYF TRBV24-1 many TRBJ2-5 -
TGTGCCAGCAGTTGGGGGTCGGGACTAGTGAACGAGCAGTACTTC CASSWGSGLVNEQYF TRBV28 few TRBJ2-7 TRBD2
TGCGCCAGCAGCCAAGCTCTCGGAAGGAGCGGGAGGGCCGAGGCGGGGGAGCAGTACTTC CASSQALGRSGRAEAGEQYF TRBV4-1 - TRBJ2-4 TRBD2
TGCAGTGCTAGACCGGGAGGGCCTCTTTACGAGCAGTACTTC CSARPGGPLYEQYF TRBV20-1 once TRBJ2-7 TRBD2
TGCGCCAGCTGCCTCGGGGGGACAGCCCCCACAGATACGCAGTATTTT CASCLGGTAPTDTQYF TRBV5-1 - TRBJ2-3 -
TGTGCCACCAGCAGAGAAGCGAGCTCCTACGAGCAGTACTTC CATSREASSYEQYF TRBV15 - TRBJ2-7 -
TGCGCCAGCAGTCCGACTAGCGGGAGTGGTTACGAGCAGTACTTC CASSPTSGSGYEQYF TRBV5-1 few TRBJ2-7 TRBD2
TGTGCCTGGAGTGTACCTGTTGCCTACGAGCAGTACTTC CAWSVPVAYEQYF TRBV30 - TRBJ2-7 -
TGCAGTGCTAGGCCGGCACTAGTCTCTGGTAGGGCCAAAAACATTCAGTACTTC CSARPALVSGRAKNIQYF TRBV20-1 - TRBJ2-4 -
TGTGCCAGCAGCGGCCCGACAGGGGGCTGGGATGGCTACACCTTC CASSGPTGGWDGYTF TRBV7-9 - TRBJ1-2 TRBD1
TGTGCCAGCAGGCGGGGGGTGAGAGAGCAGTACTTC CASRRGVREQYF TRBV28 - TRBJ2-4 TRBD2
TGTGCCAGCAGTTACTCTCCCGGGACTAGCGGTTCCTACGAGCAGTACTTC CASSYSPGTSGSYEQYF TRBV6-5 - TRBJ2-7 TRBD2
TGTGCCAGCAGCACGGGGGGACAGGTCTACGAGCAGTACTTC CASSTGGQVYEQYF TRBV21-1 - TRBJ2-7 -
TGCAGCGTTGTGATTCCTAGCGACCGCTACGAGCAGTACTTC CSVVIPSDRYEQYF TRBV29-1 many TRBJ2-7 -
TGCAGCGCTGGGACTAGCGGGTCCTACGAGCAGTACTTC CSAGTSGSYEQYF TRBV29-1 many TRBJ2-7 TRBD2
TGCGCCAGCAGCTTGGAGTACAGGGGTCCTAATGAAAAACTGTTTTTT CASSLEYRGPNEKLFF TRBV5-1 - TRBJ1-4 TRBD1
TGTGCCAGCAGTCGACAGGGAGTAGGCTACACCTTC CASSRQGVGYTF TRBV6-5 once TRBJ1-2 TRBD1
TGTGCCAGCAGCTTAGCGGACACACAAGAGACCCAGTACTTC CASSLADTQETQYF TRBV7-9 few TRBJ2-5 -
TGCAGTGCGGCACGGGAGGGCGACAGCACAGATACGCAGTATTTT CSAAREGDSTDTQYF TRBV20-1 - TRBJ2-3 TRBD2
TGTGCCACCAGCAGTGGTAGCGGGACAGGCGGGGATACGCAGTATTTT CATSSGSGTGGDTQYF TRBV15 - TRBJ2-3 -
TGTGCCAGCAGTGGTTTAGGTGGGGAAGGACCCACAGATACGCAGTATTTT CASSGLGGEGPTDTQYF TRBV25-1 few TRBJ2-3 -
TGTGCCAGCAGCTTAGTAGTGGGGGGGGGACAGACGTCTGGCGGCTACACCTTC CASSLVVGGGQTSGGYTF TRBV7-2 - TRBJ1-2 TRBD1
TGCGCCAGCAGCTTGGGGGACAGTCAGTATGGCTACACCTTC CASSLGDSQYGYTF TRBV5-1 - TRBJ1-2 TRBD1
TGTGCCAGCAGTTTAACAGGGGTAGTTTTCGGTGGCTACACCTTC CASSLTGVVFGGYTF TRBV12-3/TRBV12-4 - TRBJ1-2 TRBD1
TGTGCCAGCAGCCGCGGGACAGGTCGATGGGGCACAGATACGCAGTATTTT CASSRGTGRWGTDTQYF TRBV6-1 - TRBJ2-3 TRBD1
TGTGCCAGCAGCAGGGCCGGGACAGGTGTCTACGAGCAGTACTTC CASSRAGTGVYEQYF TRBV21-1 few TRBJ2-7 -
TGTGCCAGCAGTCTCCAGCTAGCGGGAGGAGGTTACGAGCAGTACTTC CASSLQLAGGGYEQYF TRBV28 - TRBJ2-7 TRBD2
TGTGCCAGCAGCTTAGATAGAGGGACACCACTCTATGGCTACACCTTC CASSLDRGTPLYGYTF TRBV11-2 - TRBJ1-2 -
TGTGCCAGCAGTCCTAGCGACTACAATGAGCAGTTCTTC CASSPSDYNEQFF TRBV6-2/TRBV6-3 - TRBJ2-1 -